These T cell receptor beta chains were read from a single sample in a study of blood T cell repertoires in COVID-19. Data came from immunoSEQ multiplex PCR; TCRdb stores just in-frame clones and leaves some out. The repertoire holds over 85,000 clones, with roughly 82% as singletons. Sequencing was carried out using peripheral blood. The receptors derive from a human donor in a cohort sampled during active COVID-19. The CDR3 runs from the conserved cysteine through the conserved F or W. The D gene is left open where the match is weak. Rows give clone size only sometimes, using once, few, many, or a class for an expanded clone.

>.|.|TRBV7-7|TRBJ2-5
TGTGCCAGCAGCTCAACAGGTTTAGGAGAGACCCAGTACTTC
CASSSTGLGETQYF
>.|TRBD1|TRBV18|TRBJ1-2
TGTGCCAGCTCAACCGGACAGGCGGAAGGGCTTGGCTACACCTTC
CASSTGQAEGLGYTF
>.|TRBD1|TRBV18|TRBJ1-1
TGTGCCAGCTCACCGACGACAGGGACAGACACTGAAGCTTTCTTT
CASSPTTGTDTEAFF
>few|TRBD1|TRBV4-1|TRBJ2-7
TGCGCCAGCAGCCAAAGTGGGACAGGCGCCTACGAGCAGTACTTC
CASSQSGTGAYEQYF
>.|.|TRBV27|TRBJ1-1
TGTGCCAGTAGAACAGGATACACTGAAGCTTTCTTT
CASRTGYTEAFF
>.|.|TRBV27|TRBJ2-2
TGTGCCAGCAGGCGTTATAAACAGGACGGTGGTAGCACCGGGGAGCTGTTTTTT
CASRRYKQDGGSTGELFF
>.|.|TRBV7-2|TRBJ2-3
TGTGCCAGCAGCTTGAGTCGGACAGATACGCAGTATTTT
CASSLSRTDTQYF
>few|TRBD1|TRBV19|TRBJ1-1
TGTGCCAGTAAGTGGGACAGGGAGAACACTGAAGCTTTCTTT
CASKWDRENTEAFF
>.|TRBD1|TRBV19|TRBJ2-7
TGTGCCAGTAGTTCCGGGACAGGGGTCTACGAGCAGTACTTC
CASSSGTGVYEQYF
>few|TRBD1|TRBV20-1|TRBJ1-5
TGCAGTGCTAGTGGGACAGGGGGGATTCAGCCCCAGCATTTT
CSASGTGGIQPQHF
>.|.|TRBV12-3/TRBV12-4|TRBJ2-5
TGTGCCAGCAGCATAAACCGGGAGACCCAGTACTTC
CASSINRETQYF
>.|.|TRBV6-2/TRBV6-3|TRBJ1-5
TGTGCCAGCAGTTACTCATTGGGGGGGGCTCAGCCCCAGCATTTT
CASSYSLGGAQPQHF
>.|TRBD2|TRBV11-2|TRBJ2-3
TGTGCCAGCAGCTTTCTAGCGGGGGGGTTGGATACGCAGTATTTT
CASSFLAGGLDTQYF
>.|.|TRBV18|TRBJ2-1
TGTGCCAGCTCACCAGCGTCCTCCTACAATGAGCAGTTCTTC
CASSPASSYNEQFF
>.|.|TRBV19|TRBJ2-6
TGTGCCAGTAGCCCGTGGGGGGTACAGTCTGGGGCCAACGTCCTGACTTTC
CASSPWGVQSGANVLTF
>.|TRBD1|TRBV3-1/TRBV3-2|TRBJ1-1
TGTGCCAGCAGTAACAACAGGGGCTTGAACACTGAAGCTTTCTTT
CASSNNRGLNTEAFF
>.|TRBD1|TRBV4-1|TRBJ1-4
TGCGCCAGCAGCCAAGGGGATCAGTACAGGGGGCCTGGTAAAAGTGAAAAACTGTTTTTT
CASSQGDQYRGPGKSEKLFF
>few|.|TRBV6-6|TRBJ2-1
TGTGCCAGCAGTTACAGCCAGCGATATGAGCAGTTCTTC
CASSYSQRYEQFF
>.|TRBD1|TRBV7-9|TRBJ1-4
TGTGCCAGCAGCTTGGGGACAGCTGCAACTAATGAAAAACTGTTTTTT
CASSLGTAATNEKLFF
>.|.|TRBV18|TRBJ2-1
TGTGCCAGCTCACCCCCGGGACACCCCAATGAGCAGTTCTTC
CASSPPGHPNEQFF
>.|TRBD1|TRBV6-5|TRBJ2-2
TGTGCCAGCAGTTCCCCGACAGGGGGAGTCACCGGGGAGCTGTTTTTT
CASSSPTGGVTGELFF
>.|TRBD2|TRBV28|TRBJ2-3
TGTGCCAGCAGTTTAACCCCGGCTAGCGGAGATTACACAGATACGCAGTATTTT
CASSLTPASGDYTDTQYF
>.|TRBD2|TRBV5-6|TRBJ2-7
TGTGCCAGCAGTCCCTACTCGCGGGGGGACTACGAGCAGTACTTC
CASSPYSRGDYEQYF
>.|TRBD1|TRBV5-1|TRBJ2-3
TGCGCCAGCAGCGTGCGACAGGGGGCTACAGATACGCAGTATTTT
CASSVRQGATDTQYF
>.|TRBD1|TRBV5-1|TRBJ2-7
TGCGCCAGCAGCTTGTGGACAGGGGGTTCCTACGAGCAGTACTTC
CASSLWTGGSYEQYF
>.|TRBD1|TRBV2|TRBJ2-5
TGTGCCAGCAGGGCAGCGGACAGGGGAGTTGTGGAGACCCAGTACTTC
CASRAADRGVVETQYF
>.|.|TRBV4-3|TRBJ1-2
TGCGCCAGCAGGGCGCAGGGGAGAAATGGCTACACCTTC
CASRAQGRNGYTF
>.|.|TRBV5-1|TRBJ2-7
TGCGCCAGCAGCTTGGCCGCAGGGACAAACGAGCAGTACTTC
CASSLAAGTNEQYF
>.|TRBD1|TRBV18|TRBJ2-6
TGTGCCAGCTCAACGGGACAGCTCCCCTCTGGGGCCAACGTCCTGACTTTC
CASSTGQLPSGANVLTF
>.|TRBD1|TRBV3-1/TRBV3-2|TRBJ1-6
TGTGCCAGCAAGAACCGGGACAGTAATTCACCCCTCCACTTT
CASKNRDSNSPLHF
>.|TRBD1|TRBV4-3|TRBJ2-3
TGCGCCAGCAGCCAAGAGGACAGGCCCACAGATACGCAGTATTTT
CASSQEDRPTDTQYF
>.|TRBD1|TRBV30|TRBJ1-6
TGTGCCTGCGTCGGGCAGGGGGCTTCACCCCTCCACTTT
CACVGQGASPLHF
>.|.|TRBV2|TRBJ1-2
TGTGCCAGCAATTTACAGGGCGGCTATGGCTACACCTTC
CASNLQGGYGYTF
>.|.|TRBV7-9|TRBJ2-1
TGTGCCAGCAGCTTGGATCGGGGGAGCTACAATGAGCAGTTCTTC
CASSLDRGSYNEQFF
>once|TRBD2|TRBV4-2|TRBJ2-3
TGTGCCAGCAGCCGCACGGTAGCGGGGGGGCCTACAGATACGCAGTATTTT
CASSRTVAGGPTDTQYF
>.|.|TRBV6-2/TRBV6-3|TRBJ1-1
TGTGCCAGCAGTTATCGGAGGAACACTGAAGCTTTCTTT
CASSYRRNTEAFF
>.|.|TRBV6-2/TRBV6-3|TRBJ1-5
TGTGCCAGCAGTTACGACAGACATCAGCCCCAGCATTTT
CASSYDRHQPQHF
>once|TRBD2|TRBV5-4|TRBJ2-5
TGTGCCAGCAGCCTACTAGCGAATCCTCAAGAGACCCAGTACTTC
CASSLLANPQETQYF
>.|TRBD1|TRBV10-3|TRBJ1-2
TGTGCCATCAGTGAGTCAGACAGGGCCAACTATGGCTACACCTTC
CAISESDRANYGYTF
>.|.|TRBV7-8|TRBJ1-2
TGTGCCAGCAGCCTCGTGGGGGGGTTTTATGGCTACACCTTC
CASSLVGGFYGYTF
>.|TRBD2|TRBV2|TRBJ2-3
TGTGCCAGCAGTATAGCGGGGGGTCCAGATACGCAGTATTTT
CASSIAGGPDTQYF